This TCR beta chain was retrieved from a study of T cells in Graves' hyperthyroidism and ophthalmopathy. Findings of the study overall: The model anticipated ophthalmopathy a median about 7 months pre-onset.

A remark on this clonotype: No antigen is known for it.

Trimming removed 6 bases at V and 2 bases at J, with 14 bases between. CDR1 and CDR2 from the germline V gene are MNHEY and SMNVEV (reference sequence). The CDR3 length is 15 residues. TCR beta CDR3 sequences were amplified from RNA transcripts. HTBI primers were used for first-round RT-PCR of the TCR CDR3. MiXCR, run by TCRdb on the multiplex PCR reads, gives a single entry per CDR3 protein. The sample yields a few hundred thousand distinct CDR3 sequences, about a sixth seen once. With a duration under 2 months, the hyperthyroidism was newly diagnosed in patients aged 18 to 65. Uncontrolled infections, other autoimmune diseases, pregnancy or lactation led to exclusion of patients.

This sequence was found in a woman between 45 and 60 years old with Graves' hyperthyroidism. The sample taken for sequencing was blood. The chain has TRBV27 and TRBJ1-5; D remains unclear. CDR3 amino acids: CASRPLNEGNQPQHF. DNA of the CDR3: TGTGCCAGCAGACCACTTAACGAGGGCAATCAGCCCCAGCATTTT.